This TCR beta chain appears in the sequencing data of a study of technical replicates of blood from a handful of donors. The protocol was immunoSEQ multiplex PCR, while the TCRdb copy is restricted to in-frame clones and leaves out a portion. The table lists 78,000 or so clones, roughly 91% of them singletons, with 0.3% to 0.4% in the top ten. The germline CDR1 and CDR2 sequences are SQVTM and ANQGSEA. This CDR3 has 11 amino acids. The ends were cut back, 6 bases at V and 2 bases at J, with 7 bases in the middle. Sequencing input: T cells isolated from PBMCs. The sequence derives from a human donor in good health. Some clones in this sample may be carry-over from other donors' samples. This chain links TRBV29-1 with TRBJ2-5; D unresolved. CDR3: CSVWQQETQYF. In DNA form, the CDR3 reads TGCAGCGTGTGGCAACAAGAGACCCAGTACTTC.